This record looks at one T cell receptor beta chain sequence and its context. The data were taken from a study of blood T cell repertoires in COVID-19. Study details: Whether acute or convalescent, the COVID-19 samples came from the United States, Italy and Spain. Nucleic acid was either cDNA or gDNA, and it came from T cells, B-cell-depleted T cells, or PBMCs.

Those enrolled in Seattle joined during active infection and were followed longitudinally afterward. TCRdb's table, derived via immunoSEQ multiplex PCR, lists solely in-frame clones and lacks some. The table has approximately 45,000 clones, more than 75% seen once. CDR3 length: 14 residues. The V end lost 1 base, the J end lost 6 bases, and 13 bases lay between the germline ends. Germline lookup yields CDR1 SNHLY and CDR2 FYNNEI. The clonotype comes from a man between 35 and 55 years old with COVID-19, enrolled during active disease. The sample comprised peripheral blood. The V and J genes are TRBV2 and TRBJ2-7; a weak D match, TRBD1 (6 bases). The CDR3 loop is CASSEGYRASEQYF. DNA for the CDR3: TGTGCCAGCAGTGAAGGTTACAGGGCCAGCGAGCAGTACTTC. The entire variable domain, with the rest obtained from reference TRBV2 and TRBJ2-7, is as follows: EPEVTQTPSHQVTQMGQEVILRCVPISNHLYFYWYRQILGQKVEFLVSFYNNEISEKSEIFDDQFSVERPDGSNFTLKIRSTKLEDSAMYFCASSEGYRASEQYFGPGTRLTVT.